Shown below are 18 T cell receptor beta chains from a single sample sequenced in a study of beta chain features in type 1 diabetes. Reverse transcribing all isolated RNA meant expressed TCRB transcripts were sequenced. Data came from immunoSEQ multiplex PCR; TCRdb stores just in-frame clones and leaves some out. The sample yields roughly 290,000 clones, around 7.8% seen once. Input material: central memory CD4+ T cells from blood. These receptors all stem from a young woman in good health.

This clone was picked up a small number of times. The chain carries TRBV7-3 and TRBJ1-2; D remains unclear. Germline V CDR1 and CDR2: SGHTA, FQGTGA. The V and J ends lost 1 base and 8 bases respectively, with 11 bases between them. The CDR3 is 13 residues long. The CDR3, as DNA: TGTGCCAGCAGCTTAAGTGGAAATGAGGGCTACACCTTC. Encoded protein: CASSLSGNEGYTF.

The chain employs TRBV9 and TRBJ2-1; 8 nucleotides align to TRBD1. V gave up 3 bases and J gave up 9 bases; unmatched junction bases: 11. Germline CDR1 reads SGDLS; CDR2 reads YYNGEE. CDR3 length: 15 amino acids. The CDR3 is CASSATGQAAGEQFF. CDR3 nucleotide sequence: TGTGCCAGCAGCGCAACGGGACAGGCCGCGGGTGAGCAGTTCTTC.

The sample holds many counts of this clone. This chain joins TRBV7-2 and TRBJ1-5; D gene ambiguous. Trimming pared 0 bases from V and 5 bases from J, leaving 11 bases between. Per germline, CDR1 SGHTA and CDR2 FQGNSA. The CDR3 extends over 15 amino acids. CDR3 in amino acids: CASSLAAGNDQPQHF. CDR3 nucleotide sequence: TGTGCCAGCAGCTTAGCCGCAGGCAACGATCAGCCCCAGCATTTT.

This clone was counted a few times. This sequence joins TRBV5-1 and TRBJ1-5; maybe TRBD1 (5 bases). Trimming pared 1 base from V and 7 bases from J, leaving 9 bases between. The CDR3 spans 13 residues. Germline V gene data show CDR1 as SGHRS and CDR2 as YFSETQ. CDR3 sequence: CASSLRGEQPQHF. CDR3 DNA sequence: TGCGCCAGCAGCTTGAGGGGAGAGCAGCCCCAGCATTTT.

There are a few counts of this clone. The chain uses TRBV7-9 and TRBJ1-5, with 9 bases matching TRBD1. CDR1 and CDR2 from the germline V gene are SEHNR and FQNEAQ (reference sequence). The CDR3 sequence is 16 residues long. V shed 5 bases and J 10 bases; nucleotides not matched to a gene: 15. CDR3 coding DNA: TGTGCCAGCAGCCCAGAAACCAGAGGGACAGGGAACCCCCAGCATTTT. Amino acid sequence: CASSPETRGTGNPQHF.

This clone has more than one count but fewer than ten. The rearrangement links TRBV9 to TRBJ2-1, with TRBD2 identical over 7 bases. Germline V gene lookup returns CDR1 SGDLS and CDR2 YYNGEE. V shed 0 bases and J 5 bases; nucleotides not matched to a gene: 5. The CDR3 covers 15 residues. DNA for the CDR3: TGTGCCAGCAGCGTAGTAGCGGGCGGCCACAATGAGCAGTTCTTC. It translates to CASSVVAGGHNEQFF.

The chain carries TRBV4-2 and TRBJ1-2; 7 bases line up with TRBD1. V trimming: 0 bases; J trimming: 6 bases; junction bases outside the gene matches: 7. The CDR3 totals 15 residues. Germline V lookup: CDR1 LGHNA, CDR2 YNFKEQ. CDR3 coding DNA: TGTGCCAGCAGCCAAGAGGGGAGAGGGGGCGATGGCTACACCTTC. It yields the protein CASSQEGRGGDGYTF.

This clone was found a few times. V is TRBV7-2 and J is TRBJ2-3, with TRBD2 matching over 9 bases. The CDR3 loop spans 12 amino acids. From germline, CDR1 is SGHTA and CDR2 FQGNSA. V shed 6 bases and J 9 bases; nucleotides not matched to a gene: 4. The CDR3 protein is CASSQGTSTQYF. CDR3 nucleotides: TGTGCCAGCAGTCAGGGGACTAGCACGCAGTATTTT. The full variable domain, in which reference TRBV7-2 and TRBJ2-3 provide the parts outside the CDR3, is GAGVSQSPSNKVTEKGKDVELRCDPISGHTALYWYRQSLGQGLEFLIYFQGNSAPDKSGLPSDRFSAERTGGSVSTLTIQRTQQEDSAVYLCASSQGTSTQYFGPGTRLTVL.

In nucleotides, the CDR3 is TGTGCCAGCAGTCGATCCTTGTCAGTTTTAAACTATGGCTACACCTTC. The encoded protein is CASSRSLSVLNYGYTF. This chain joins TRBV11-1 and TRBJ1-2; D is unresolved. CDR3 length: 16 residues. V lost 6 bases and J 2 bases, leaving 19 bases between the germline ends. Germline values: CDR1 SGHAT, CDR2 FQDESV (reference sequence).

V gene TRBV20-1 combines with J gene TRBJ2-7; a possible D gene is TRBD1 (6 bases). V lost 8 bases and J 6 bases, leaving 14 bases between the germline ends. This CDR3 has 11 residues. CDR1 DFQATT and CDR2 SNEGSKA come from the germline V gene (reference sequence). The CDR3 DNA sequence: TGCAGTTATACCAGGGGCTCCGAGCAGTACTTC. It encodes CSYTRGSEQYF.

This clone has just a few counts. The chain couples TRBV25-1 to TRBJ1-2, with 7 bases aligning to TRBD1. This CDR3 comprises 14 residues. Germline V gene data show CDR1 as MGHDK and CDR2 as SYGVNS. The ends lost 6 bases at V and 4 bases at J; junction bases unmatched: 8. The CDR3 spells CASSALGQSYGYTF. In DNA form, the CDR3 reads TGTGCCAGCAGCGCCCTGGGACAGAGCTATGGCTACACCTTC.

This CDR3 is CASSLFTGEGNTIYF. In nucleotides, the CDR3 is TGTGCCAGCAGCTTATTCACGGGGGAGGGAAACACCATATATTTT. The V and J genes are TRBV7-6 and TRBJ1-3; the D gene is possibly TRBD1 (5 bases). Germline V gene sequence: CDR1 SGHVS, CDR2 FNYEAQ. This CDR3 spans 15 amino acids. V was cut by 2 bases and J by 4 bases, with 12 bases left in between.

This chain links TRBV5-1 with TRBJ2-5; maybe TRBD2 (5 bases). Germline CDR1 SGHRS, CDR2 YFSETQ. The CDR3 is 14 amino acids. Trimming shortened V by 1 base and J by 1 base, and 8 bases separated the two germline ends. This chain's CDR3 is CASSLTSTQETQYF. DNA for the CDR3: TGCGCCAGCAGCTTGACTAGTACCCAAGAGACCCAGTACTTC.

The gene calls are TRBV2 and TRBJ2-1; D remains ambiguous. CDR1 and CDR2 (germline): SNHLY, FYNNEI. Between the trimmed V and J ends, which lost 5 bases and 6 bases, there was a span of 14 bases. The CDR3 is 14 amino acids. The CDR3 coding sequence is TGTGCCAGCAGTTACCAAAGCGCGAGCAATGAGCAGTTCTTC. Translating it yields CASSYQSASNEQFF.

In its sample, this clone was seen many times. CDR3 sequence: CASSTGANSPLHF. The CDR3 coding sequence is TGTGCCAGCTCCACAGGGGCCAATTCACCCCTCCACTTT. The genes are TRBV18 and TRBJ1-6; 7 nucleotides line up with TRBD1. V was pared by 6 bases and J by 7 bases, with 3 bases of the junction left unmatched. The CDR3 covers 13 residues. Germline V gene lookup returns CDR1 KGHSH and CDR2 LQKENI.

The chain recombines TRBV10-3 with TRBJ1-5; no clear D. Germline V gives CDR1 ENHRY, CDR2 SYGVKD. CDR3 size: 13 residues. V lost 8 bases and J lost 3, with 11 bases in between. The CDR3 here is CAIQASANQPQHF. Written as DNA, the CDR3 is TGTGCCATCCAGGCGTCAGCCAATCAGCCCCAGCATTTT.

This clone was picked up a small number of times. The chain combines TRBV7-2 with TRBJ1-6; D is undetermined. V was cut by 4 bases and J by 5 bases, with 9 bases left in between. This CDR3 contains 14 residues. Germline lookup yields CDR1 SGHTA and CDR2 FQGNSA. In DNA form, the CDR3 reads TGTGCCAGCAGCTCCACGAACAATAATTCACCCCTCCACTTT. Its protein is CASSSTNNNSPLHF.

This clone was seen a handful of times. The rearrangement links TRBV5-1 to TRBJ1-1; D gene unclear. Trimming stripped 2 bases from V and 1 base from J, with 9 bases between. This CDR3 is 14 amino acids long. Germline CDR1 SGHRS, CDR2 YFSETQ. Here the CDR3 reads CASSFIRANTEAFF. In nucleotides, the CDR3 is TGCGCCAGCAGCTTTATACGGGCGAACACTGAAGCTTTCTTT.